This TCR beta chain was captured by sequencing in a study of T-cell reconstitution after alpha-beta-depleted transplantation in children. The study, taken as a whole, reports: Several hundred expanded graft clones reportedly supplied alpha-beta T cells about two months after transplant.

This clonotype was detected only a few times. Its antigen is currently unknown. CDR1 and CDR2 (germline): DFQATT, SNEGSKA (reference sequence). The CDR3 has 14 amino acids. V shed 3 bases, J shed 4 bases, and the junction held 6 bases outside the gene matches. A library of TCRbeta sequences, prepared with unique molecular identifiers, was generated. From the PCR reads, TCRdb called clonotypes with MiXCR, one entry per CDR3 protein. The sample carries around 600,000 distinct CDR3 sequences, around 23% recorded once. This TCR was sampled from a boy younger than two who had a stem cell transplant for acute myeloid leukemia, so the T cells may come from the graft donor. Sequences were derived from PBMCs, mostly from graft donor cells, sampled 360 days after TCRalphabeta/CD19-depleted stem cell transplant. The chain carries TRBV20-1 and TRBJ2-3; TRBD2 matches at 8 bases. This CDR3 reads CSASGGARADTQYF. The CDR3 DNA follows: TGCAGTGCTAGCGGGGGGGCCCGGGCAGATACGCAGTATTTT.